This T cell receptor beta chain was captured by sequencing in a study of tumor-infiltrating lymphocytes in primary liver carcinoma. Study details: Productive TCRbeta reads per sample were roughly 3.5 to 7.5 million, not differing by tissue.

From about 490 ng of total RNA, TCR beta-specific cDNA was reverse-transcribed using a constant-region primer. Libraries covering TCR beta were generated through three nested multiplex PCR rounds (using a slightly modified ARM-PCR). In the first two PCR rounds, TRBV1-TRBV30 forward primers were paired with a C-beta reverse primer, and each round lasted roughly 10 cycles. TCRdb passed the multiplex PCR reads through MiXCR, listing each CDR3 protein once. This table holds about 350,000 distinct CDR3 sequences, around three fifths found once. Blood RNA was derived from unsorted whole blood, and germline DNA was extracted too. General study points: Tumors and blood were compared for top-250-clone fraction, and tumors had the significantly higher value (p = 0.039). Lower overlap was observed for tumor-adjacent and tumor-blood pairs relative to tumor region pairs.

V was shortened by 3 bases and J by 1 base, with 12 bases between the two germline ends. Germline loops: CDR1 KGHSH, CDR2 LQKENI. The CDR3 is 15 amino acids. This clonotype was recorded only once. Its cognate antigen is unknown. The TCR comes from a middle-aged man with primary liver carcinoma and hepatitis B virus infection. The specimen sequenced was peripheral blood. The chain has TRBV18 and TRBJ2-5; D call uncertain. The CDR3 here is CASSPPGRIQETQYF. DNA of the CDR3: TGTGCCAGCTCACCCCCTGGCAGAATCCAAGAGACCCAGTACTTC.